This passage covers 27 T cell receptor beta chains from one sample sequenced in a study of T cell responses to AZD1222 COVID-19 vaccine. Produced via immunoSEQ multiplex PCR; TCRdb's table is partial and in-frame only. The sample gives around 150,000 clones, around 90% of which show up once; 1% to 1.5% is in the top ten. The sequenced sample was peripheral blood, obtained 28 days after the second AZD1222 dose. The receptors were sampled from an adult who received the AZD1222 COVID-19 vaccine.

CDR3 DNA sequence: TGTGCCAGCAGCCAGGGGGTGGACAGTCCCTACGAGCAGTACTTC. Amino acids: CASSQGVDSPYEQYF. This chain joins TRBV4-2 and TRBJ2-7; a weak D match, TRBD1 (6 bases). The V end was cut by 3 bases, the J end by 2 bases, with 14 bases between. The CDR3 contains 15 residues. Germline values: CDR1 LGHNA, CDR2 YNFKEQ.

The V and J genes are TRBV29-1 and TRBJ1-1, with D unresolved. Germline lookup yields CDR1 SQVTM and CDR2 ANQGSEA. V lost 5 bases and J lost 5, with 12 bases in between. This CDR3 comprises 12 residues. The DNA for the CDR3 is TGCAGCGTTAACAGAAGTGGGACTGAAGCTTTCTTT. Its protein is CSVNRSGTEAFF.

The CDR3 spells CSAMGVATNEKLFF. The CDR3, as DNA: TGCAGCGCCATGGGGGTTGCAACTAATGAAAAACTGTTTTTT. This chain uses TRBV29-1 with TRBJ1-4; perhaps TRBD1 as D (5 bases). The V and J ends lost 7 bases and 0 bases respectively, with 12 bases between them. The CDR3 sequence is 14 residues long. Per the germline V gene, CDR1 is SQVTM and CDR2 is ANQGSEA.

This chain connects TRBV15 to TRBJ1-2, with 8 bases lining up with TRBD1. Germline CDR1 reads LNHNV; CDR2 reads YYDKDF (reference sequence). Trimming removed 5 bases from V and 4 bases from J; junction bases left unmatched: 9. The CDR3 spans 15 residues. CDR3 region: CATSPRKTGVYGYTF. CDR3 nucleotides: TGTGCCACCAGCCCCCGCAAGACAGGGGTCTATGGCTACACCTTC.

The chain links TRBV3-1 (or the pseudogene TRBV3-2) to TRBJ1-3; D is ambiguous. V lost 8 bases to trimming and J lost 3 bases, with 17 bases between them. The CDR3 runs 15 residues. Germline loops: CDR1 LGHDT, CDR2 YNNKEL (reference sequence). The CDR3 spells CASWREHALGNTIYF. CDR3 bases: TGTGCCAGCTGGAGGGAACATGCCCTTGGAAACACCATATATTTT.

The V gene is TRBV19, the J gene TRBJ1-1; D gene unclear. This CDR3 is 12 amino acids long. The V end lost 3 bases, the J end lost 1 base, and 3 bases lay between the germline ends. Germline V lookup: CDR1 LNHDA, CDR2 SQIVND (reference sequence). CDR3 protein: CASSIPNTEAFF. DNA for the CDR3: TGTGCCAGTAGTATTCCGAACACTGAAGCTTTCTTT. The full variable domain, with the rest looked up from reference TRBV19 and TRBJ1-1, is DGGITQSPKYLFRKEGQNVTLSCEQNLNHDAMYWYRQDPGQGLRLIYYSQIVNDFQKGDIAEGYSVSREKKESFPLTVTSAQKNPTAFYLCASSIPNTEAFFGQGTRLTVV.

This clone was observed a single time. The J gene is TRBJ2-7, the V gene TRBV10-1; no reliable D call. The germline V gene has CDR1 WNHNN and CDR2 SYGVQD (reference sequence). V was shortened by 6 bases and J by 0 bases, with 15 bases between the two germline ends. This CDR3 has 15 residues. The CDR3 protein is CASRKSTRFSYEQYF. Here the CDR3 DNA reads TGCGCCAGCAGAAAATCGACACGTTTCTCCTACGAGCAGTACTTC.

In DNA, the CDR3 is TGCGCCAGCAGTGAGGGACGGGGGGGCTCCTACGAGCAGTACTTC. Translating it yields CASSEGRGGSYEQYF. V gene TRBV10-2 combines with J gene TRBJ2-7; 8 nucleotides agree with TRBD2. Germline V lookup: CDR1 WSHSY, CDR2 SAAADI. This CDR3 has 15 amino acids. V trimming: 2 bases; J trimming: 0 bases; junction bases outside the gene matches: 3.

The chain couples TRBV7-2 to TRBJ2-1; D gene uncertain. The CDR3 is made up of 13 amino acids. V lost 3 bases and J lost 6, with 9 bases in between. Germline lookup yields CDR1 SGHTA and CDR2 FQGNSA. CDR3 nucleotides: TGTGCCAGCAGCTTGGGATTGGCCAATGAGCAGTTCTTC. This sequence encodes CASSLGLANEQFF. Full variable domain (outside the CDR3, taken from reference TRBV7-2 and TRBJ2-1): GAGVSQSPSNKVTEKGKDVELRCDPISGHTALYWYRQSLGQGLEFLIYFQGNSAPDKSGLPSDRFSAERTGGSVSTLTIQRTQQEDSAVYLCASSLGLANEQFFGPGTRLTVL.

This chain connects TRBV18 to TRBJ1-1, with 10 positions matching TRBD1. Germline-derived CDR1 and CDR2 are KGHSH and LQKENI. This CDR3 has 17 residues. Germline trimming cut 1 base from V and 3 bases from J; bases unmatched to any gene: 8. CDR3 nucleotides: TGTGCCAGCTCACCACAGAGGACAGGGGGATCGGACACTGAAGCTTTCTTT. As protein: CASSPQRTGGSDTEAFF.

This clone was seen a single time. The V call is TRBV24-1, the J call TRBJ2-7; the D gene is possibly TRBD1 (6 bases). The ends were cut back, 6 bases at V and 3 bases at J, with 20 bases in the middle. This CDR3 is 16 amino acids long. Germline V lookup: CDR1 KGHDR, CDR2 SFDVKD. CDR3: CATSPTQGLSIYEQYF. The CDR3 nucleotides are TGTGCCACCAGTCCGACACAGGGCCTCTCGATCTACGAGCAGTACTTC.

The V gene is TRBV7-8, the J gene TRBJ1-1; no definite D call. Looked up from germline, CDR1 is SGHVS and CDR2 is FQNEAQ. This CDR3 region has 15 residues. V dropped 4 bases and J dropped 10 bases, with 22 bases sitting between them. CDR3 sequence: CASSSEGLGGRGAFF. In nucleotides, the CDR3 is TGTGCCAGCAGCTCTGAAGGGCTTGGCGGACGAGGAGCTTTCTTT.

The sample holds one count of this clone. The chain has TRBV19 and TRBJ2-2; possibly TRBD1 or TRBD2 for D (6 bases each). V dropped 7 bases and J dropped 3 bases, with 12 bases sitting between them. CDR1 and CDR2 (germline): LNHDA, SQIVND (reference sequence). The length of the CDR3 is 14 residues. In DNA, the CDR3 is TGTGCCAGTATACGGGGGCGAGACACCGGGGAGCTGTTTTTT. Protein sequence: CASIRGRDTGELFF. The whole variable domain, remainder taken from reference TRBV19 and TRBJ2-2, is DGGITQSPKYLFRKEGQNVTLSCEQNLNHDAMYWYRQDPGQGLRLIYYSQIVNDFQKGDIAEGYSVSREKKESFPLTVTSAQKNPTAFYLCASIRGRDTGELFFGEGSRLTVL.

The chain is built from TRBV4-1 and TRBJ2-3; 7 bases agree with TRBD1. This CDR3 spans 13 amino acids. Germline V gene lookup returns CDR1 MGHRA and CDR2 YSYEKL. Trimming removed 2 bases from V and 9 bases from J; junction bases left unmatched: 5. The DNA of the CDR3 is TGCGCCAGCAGCCAAACAGGGGTGGGGACGCAGTATTTT. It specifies CASSQTGVGTQYF.

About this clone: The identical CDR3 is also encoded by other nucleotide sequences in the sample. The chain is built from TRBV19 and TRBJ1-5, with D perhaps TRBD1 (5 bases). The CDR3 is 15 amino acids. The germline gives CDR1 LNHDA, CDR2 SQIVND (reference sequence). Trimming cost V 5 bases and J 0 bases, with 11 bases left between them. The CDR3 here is CASSPGTYSNQPQHF. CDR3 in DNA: TGTGCCAGTAGTCCCGGGACTTATAGCAATCAGCCCCAGCATTTT.

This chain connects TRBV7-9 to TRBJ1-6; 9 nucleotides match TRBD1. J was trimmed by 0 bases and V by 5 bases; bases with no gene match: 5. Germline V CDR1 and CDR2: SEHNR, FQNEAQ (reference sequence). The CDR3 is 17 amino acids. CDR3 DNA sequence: TGTGCCAGCAGCGGTGGACAGGGGAGCTCCTATAATTCACCCCTCCACTTT. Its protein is CASSGGQGSSYNSPLHF.

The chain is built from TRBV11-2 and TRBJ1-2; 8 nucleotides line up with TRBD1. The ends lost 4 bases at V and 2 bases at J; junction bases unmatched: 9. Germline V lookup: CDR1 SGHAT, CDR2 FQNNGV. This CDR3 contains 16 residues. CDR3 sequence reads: CASSSPATGGNYGYTF. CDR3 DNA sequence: TGTGCCAGCAGCTCGCCCGCCACAGGGGGGAACTATGGCTACACCTTC.

The CDR3 sequence: CASSPGQGYNEQFF. The CDR3, as DNA: TGTGCCAGCAGTCCCGGACAGGGTTACAATGAGCAGTTCTTC. This chain connects TRBV27 to TRBJ2-1, with 8 bases fitting TRBD1. There are 14 residues in the CDR3. V lost 5 bases and J lost 4; bases outside the gene matches: 4. Germline values: CDR1 MNHEY, CDR2 SMNVEV (reference sequence).

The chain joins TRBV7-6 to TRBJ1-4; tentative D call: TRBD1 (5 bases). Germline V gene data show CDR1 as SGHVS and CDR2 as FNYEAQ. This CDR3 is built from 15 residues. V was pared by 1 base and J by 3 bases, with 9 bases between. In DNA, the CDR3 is TGTGCCAGCAGCTTAGTAGGGGACTCTAATGAAAAACTGTTTTTT. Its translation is CASSLVGDSNEKLFF.

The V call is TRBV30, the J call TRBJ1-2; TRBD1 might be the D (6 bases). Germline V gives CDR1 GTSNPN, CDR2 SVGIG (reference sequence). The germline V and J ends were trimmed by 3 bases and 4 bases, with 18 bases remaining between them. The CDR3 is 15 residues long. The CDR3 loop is CAWSVNREGGYGYTF. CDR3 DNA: TGTGCCTGGAGCGTAAACAGGGAAGGGGGCTATGGCTACACCTTC.

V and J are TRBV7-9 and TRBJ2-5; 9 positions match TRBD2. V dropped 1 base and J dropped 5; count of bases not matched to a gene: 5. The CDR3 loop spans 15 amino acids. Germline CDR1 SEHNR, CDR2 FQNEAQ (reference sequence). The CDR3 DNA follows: TGTGCCAGCAGCTTAGTAAGCGGGGGGTTGGAGACCCAGTACTTC. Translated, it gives CASSLVSGGLETQYF.

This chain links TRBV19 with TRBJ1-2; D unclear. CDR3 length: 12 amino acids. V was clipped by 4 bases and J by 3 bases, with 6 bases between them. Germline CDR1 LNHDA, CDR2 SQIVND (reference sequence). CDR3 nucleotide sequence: TGTGCCAGTAGTACAGGACACTATGGCTACACCTTC. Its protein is CASSTGHYGYTF.

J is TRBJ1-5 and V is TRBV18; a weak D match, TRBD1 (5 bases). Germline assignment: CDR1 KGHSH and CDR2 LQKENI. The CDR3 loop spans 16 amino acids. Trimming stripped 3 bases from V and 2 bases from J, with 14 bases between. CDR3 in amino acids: CASSPVTARGNQPQHF. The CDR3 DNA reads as TGTGCCAGCTCACCTGTGACAGCCAGGGGCAATCAGCCCCAGCATTTT.

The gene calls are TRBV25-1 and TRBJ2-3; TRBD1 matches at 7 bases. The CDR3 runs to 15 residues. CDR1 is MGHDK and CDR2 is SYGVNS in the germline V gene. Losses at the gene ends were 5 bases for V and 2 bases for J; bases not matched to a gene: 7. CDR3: CASSQKTGITDTQYF. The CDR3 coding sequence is TGTGCCAGCAGTCAAAAGACAGGGATCACAGATACGCAGTATTTT.

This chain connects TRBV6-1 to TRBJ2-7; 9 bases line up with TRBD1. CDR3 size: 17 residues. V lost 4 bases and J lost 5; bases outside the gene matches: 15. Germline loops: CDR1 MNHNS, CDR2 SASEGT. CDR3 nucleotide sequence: TGTGCCAGCAGTGTTTGGCCCTTTGGACAGGGGACGAACGAGCAGTACTTC. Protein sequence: CASSVWPFGQGTNEQYF.

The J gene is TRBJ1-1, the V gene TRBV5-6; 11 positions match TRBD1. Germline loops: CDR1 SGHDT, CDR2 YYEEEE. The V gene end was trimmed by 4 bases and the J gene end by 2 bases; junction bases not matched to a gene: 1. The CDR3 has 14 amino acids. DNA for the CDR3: TGTGCCAGCAGCGGGACAGGGGGAAACACTGAAGCTTTCTTT. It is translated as CASSGTGGNTEAFF. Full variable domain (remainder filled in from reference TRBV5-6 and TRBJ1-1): DAGVTQSPTHLIKTRGQQVTLRCSPKSGHDTVSWYQQALGQGPQFIFQYYEEEERQRGNFPDRFSGHQFPNYSSELNVNALLLGDSALYLCASSGTGGNTEAFFGQGTRLTVV.

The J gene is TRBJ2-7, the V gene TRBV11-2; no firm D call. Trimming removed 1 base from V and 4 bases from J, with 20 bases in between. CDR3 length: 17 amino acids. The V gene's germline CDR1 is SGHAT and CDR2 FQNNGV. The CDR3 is CASSLGSAGKSVYEQYF. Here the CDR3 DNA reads TGTGCCAGCAGCTTAGGATCCGCAGGAAAGTCCGTATACGAGCAGTACTTC.